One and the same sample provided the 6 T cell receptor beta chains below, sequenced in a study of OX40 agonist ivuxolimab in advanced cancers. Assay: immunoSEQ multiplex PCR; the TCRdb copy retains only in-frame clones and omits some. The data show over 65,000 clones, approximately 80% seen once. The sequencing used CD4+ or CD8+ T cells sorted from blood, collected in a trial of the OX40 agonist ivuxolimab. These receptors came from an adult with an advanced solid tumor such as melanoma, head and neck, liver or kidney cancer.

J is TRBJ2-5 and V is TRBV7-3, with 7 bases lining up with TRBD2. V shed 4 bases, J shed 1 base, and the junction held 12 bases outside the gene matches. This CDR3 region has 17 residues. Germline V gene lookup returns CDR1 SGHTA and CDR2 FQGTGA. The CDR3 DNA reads TGTGCCAGCAGCTCCCTGGGAACCGCTAGCGGCCAAGAGACCCAGTACTTC. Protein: CASSSLGTASGQETQYF.

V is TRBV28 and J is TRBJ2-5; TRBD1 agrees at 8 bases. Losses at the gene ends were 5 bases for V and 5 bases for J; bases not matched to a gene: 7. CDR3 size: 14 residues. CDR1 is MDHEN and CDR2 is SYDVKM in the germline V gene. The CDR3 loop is CASSRDRGLETQYF. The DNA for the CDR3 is TGTGCCAGCAGTCGTGACAGGGGTTTGGAGACCCAGTACTTC.

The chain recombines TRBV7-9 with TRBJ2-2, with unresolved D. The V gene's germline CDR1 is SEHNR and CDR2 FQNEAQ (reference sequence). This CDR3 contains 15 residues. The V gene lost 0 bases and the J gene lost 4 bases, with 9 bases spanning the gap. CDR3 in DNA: TGTGCCAGCAGCTTAGCCGGCCAGTTCACCGGGGAGCTGTTTTTT. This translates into CASSLAGQFTGELFF.

CDR3 sequence reads: CASSLRSYNEQFF. CDR3 in DNA: TGTGCCAGCAGCTTGCGATCCTACAATGAGCAGTTCTTC. The chain links TRBV5-4 to TRBJ2-1; D is unclear. In germline, CDR1 is SGHNT, CDR2 YYREEE (reference sequence). Between the trimmed V and J ends, which lost 1 base and 1 base, there was a span of 3 bases. The CDR3 has 13 amino acids.

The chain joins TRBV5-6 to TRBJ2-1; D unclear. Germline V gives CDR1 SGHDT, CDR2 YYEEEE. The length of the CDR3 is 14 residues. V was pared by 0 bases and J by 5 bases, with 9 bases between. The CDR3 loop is CASSLDQRNNEQFF. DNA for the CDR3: TGTGCCAGCAGCTTGGATCAGCGAAACAATGAGCAGTTCTTC.

The CDR3 loop is CASSLIGLGTSTEQFF. The CDR3 region has the DNA TGCGCCAGCAGCTTGATCGGACTAGGCACATCAACCGAGCAGTTCTTC. The chain has TRBV5-1 and TRBJ2-1; 7 bases are a match to TRBD2. V shed 1 base and J 10 bases; nucleotides not matched to a gene: 14. Germline CDR1 reads SGHRS; CDR2 reads YFSETQ. The CDR3 is 16 residues long.